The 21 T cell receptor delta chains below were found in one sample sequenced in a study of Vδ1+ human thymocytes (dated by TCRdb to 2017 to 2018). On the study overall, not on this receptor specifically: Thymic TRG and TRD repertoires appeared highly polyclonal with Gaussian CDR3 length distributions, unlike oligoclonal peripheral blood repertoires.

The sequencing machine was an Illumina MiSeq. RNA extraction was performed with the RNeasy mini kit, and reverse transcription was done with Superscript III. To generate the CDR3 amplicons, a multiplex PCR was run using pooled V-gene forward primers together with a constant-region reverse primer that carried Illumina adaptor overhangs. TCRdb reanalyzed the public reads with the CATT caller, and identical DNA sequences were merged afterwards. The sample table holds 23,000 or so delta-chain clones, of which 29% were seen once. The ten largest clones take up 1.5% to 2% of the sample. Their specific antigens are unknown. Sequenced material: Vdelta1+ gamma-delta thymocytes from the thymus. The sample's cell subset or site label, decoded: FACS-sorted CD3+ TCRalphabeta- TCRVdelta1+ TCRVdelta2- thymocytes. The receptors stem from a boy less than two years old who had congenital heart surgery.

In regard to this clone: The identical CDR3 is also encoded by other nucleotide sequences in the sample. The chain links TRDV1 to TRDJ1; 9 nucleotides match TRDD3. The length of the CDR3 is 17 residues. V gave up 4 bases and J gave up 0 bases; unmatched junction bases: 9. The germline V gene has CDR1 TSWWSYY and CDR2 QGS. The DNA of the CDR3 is TGTGCTCTTGGGGGCTCTACTGGGGGACTCTACACCGATAAACTCATCTTT. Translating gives CALGGSTGGLYTDKLIF.

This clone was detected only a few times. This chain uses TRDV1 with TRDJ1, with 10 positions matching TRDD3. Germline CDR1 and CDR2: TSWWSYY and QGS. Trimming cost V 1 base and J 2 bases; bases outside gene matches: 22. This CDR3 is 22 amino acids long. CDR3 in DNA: TGTGCTCTTGGGGAACCAACCCCCTCTTCCTACAGGGTACTGGGGGATACCGATAAACTCATCTTT. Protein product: CALGEPTPSSYRVLGDTDKLIF.

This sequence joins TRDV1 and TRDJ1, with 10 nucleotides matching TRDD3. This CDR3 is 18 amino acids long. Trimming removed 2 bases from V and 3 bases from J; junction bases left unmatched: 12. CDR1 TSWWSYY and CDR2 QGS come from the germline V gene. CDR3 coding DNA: TGTGCTCTTGGGGAATCTAGTACTGGGGGATTTCGCCCCGATAAACTCATCTTT. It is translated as CALGESSTGGFRPDKLIF.

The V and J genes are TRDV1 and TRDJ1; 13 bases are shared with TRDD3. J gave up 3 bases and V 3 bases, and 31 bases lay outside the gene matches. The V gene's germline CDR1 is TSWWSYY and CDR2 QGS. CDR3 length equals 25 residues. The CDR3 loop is CALGDRPSYGVYWGIRSSQADKLIF. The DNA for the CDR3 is TGTGCTCTTGGGGATCGGCCTTCCTACGGGGTATACTGGGGGATACGCAGCTCCCAAGCCGATAAACTCATCTTT.

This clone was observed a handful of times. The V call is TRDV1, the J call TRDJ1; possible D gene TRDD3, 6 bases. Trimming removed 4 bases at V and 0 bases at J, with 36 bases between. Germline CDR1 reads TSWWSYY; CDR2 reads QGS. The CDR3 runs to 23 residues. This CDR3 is CALGGTCREVGGTREHYTDKLIF. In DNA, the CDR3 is TGTGCTCTTGGGGGTACTTGTCGTGAGGTGGGGGGTACGCGGGAACATTACACCGATAAACTCATCTTT.

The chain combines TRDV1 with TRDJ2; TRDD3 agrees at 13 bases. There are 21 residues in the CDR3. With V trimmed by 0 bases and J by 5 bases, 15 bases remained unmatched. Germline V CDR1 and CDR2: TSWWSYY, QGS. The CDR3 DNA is TGTGCTCTTGGGGAACTCCTTCCTACCCGACTGGGGGATACGCGAACAGCACAACTCTTCTTT. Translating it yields CALGELLPTRLGDTRTAQLFF.

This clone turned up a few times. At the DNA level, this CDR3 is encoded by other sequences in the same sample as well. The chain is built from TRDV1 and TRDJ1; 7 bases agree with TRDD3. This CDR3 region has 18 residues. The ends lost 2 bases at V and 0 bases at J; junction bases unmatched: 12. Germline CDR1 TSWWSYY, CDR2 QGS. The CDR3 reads CALGECHLGATYTDKLIF. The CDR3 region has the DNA TGTGCTCTTGGGGAATGTCACCTGGGGGCCACGTACACCGATAAACTCATCTTT.

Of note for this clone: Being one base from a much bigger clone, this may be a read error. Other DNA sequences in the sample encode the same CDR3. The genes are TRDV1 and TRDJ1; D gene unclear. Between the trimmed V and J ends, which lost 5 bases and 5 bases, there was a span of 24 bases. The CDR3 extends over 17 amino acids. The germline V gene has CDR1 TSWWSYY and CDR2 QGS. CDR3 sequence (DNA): TGTGCTCTTGGGAGCCTGCCCAAAAGAGGTCCTCCAGATAAACTCATCTTT. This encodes CALGSLPKRGPPDKLIF.

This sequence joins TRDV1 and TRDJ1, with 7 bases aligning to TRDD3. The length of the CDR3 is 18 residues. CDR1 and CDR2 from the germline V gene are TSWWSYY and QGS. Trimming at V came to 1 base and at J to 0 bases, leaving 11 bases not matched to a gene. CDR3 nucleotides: TGTGCTCTTGGGGAACGGGGGGGGATGATTATCAACACCGATAAACTCATCTTT. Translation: CALGERGGMIINTDKLIF.

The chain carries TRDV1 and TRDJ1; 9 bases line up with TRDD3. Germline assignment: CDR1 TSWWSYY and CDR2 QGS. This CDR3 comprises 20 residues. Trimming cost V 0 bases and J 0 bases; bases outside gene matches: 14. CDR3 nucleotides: TGTGCTCTTGGGGAACTAAGGCTGGGGGGATACTTGACCTACACCGATAAACTCATCTTT. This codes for CALGELRLGGYLTYTDKLIF.

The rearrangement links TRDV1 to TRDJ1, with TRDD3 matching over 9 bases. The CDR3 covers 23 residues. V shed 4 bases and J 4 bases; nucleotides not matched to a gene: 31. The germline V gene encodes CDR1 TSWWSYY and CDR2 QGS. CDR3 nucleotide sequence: TGTGCTCTTGGGGGCCTCCCTTTTTCCAGCAAGTACTGGGGGAAACGCTTTCGCGATAAACTCATCTTT. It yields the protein CALGGLPFSSKYWGKRFRDKLIF.

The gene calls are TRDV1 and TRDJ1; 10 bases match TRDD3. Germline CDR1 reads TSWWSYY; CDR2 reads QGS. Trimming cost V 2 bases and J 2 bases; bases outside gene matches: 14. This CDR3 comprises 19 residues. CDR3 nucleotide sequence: TGTGCTCTTGGGGAAACACCTAAACTGGGGGATTCGGGGACCGATAAACTCATCTTT. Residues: CALGETPKLGDSGTDKLIF.

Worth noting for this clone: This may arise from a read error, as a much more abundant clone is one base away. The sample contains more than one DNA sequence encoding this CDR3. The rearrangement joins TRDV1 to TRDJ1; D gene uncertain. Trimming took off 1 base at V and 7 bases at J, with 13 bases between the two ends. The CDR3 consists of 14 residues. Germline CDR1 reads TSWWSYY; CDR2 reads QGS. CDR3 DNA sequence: TGTGCTCTTGGGGAACCTTATCCCCCCGTTAAACTCATCTTT. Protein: CALGEPYPPVKLIF.

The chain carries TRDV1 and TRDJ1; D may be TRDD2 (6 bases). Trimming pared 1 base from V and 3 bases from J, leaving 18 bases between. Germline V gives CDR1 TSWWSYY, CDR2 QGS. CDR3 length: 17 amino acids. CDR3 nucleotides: TGTGCTCTTGGGGAACCTGGCTCCTACTCTCCAGCCGATAAACTCATCTTT. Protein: CALGEPGSYSPADKLIF.

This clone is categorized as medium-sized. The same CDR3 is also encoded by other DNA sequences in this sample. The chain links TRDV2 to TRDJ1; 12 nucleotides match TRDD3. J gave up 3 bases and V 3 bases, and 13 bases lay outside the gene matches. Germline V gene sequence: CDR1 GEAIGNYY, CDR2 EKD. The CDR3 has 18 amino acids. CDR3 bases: TGTGCCTGTGACGCGGATTTACTGGGGGATACTTGTGCCGATAAACTCATCTTT. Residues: CACDADLLGDTCADKLIF.

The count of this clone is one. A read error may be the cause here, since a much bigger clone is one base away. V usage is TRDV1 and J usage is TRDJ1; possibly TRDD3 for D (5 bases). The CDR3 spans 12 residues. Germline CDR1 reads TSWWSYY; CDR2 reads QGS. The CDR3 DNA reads TGTGCTCGTGGGGAACTAAAAGGCAAACTCATCTTT. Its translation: CARGELKGKLIF.

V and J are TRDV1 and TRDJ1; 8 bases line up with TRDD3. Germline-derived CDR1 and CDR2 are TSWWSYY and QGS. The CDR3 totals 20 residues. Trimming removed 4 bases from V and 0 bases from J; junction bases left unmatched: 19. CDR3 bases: TGTGCTCTTGGGGCTCCTTTTGCTTACTGGGGGTCATCGTACACCGATAAACTCATCTTT. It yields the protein CALGAPFAYWGSSYTDKLIF.

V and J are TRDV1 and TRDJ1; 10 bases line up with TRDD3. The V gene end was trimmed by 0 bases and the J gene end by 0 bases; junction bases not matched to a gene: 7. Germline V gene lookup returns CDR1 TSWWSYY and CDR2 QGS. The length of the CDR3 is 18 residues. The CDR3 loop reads CALGELRSTGGYTDKLIF. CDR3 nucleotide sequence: TGTGCTCTTGGGGAACTACGCAGTACTGGGGGATACACCGATAAACTCATCTTT.

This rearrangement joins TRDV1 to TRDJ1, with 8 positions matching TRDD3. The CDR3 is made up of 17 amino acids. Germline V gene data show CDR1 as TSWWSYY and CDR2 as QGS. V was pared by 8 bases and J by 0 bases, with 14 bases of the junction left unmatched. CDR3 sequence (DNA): TGTGCTCTTCGACTTAGGGGGATAATGAGGTACACCGATAAACTCATCTTT. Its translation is CALRLRGIMRYTDKLIF.

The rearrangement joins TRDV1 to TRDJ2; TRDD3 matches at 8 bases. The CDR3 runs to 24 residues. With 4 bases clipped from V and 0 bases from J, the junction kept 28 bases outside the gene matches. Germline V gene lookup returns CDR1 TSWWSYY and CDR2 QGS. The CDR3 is CALGGMTDTPLNWGPRPLTAQLFF. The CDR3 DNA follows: TGTGCTCTTGGGGGTATGACCGATACCCCCCTTAACTGGGGGCCACGTCCTTTGACAGCACAACTCTTCTTT.

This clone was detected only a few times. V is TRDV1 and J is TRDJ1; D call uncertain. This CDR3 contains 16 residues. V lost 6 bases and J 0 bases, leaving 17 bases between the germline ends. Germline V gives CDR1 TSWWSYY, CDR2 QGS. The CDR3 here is CALGCVPNIYTDKLIF. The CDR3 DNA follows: TGTGCTCTTGGTTGTGTACCCAACATTTACACCGATAAACTCATCTTT.